This T cell receptor beta chain comes out of a study of blood T cell repertoires in COVID-19. The overall study: Whether acute or convalescent, the COVID-19 samples came from the United States, Italy and Spain. T cells, B-cell-depleted T cells, or PBMCs provided the cDNA or gDNA that served as material.

V trimming: 3 bases; J trimming: 5 bases; junction bases outside the gene matches: 10. This CDR3 is 16 amino acids long. CDR1 is DFQATT, CDR2 SNEGSKA, per germline (reference sequence). In the original processing: The assay estimated nucleated cells by amplifying reference gene primers. Here immunoSEQ multiplex PCR was the method, and the copy in TCRdb shows in-frame clones only, minus some. The DNA gave D and trimming, while V, J and clone size come from that table. The sample includes around 95,000 clones, roughly 80% of them seen just once. The clonotype comes from a woman in her 70s with acute or convalescent COVID-19. The genes are TRBV20-1 and TRBJ2-1; 10 bases fit TRBD2. Sequenced input: peripheral blood. The CDR3 DNA reads TGCAGTGCTAGTAACCTAGCGGGGGACCTCAACAATGAGCAGTTCTTC. Protein sequence: CSASNLAGDLNNEQFF.